This T cell receptor (beta chain) was obtained from a study of cytomegalovirus exposure and HLA in healthy donors. Broader study findings: Apparent HLA restriction characterized most CMV-associated TCR beta chains in a later analysis. The authors considered a cluster of highly shared sequence variants likely to be a sequencing artifact.

The length of the CDR3 is 12 residues. Trimming cost V 0 bases and J 8 bases, with 2 bases left between them. CDR1 is MNHNS, CDR2 SASEGT, per germline. Notes on this clone: Its specificity is not known.

At collection, donors were nominally healthy, but unrecorded immune exposures were probable. It was with 60 Vbeta and 13 Jbeta primers that the PCR ran. Measured with immunoSEQ multiplex PCR; TCRdb has only the in-frame clones, and not every one. This table has over 150,000 clones, around 80% appearing once. This sequence originates from a male donor in good health and CMV-seronegative. V gene TRBV6-1 combines with J gene TRBJ1-6; D remains unclear. The specimen sequenced was PBMCs. CDR3 region: CASSEAYSPLHF. For the CDR3, the DNA is TGTGCCAGCAGTGAAGCCTATTCACCCCTCCACTTT.